The clone carrying this TCR beta chain was recorded at least ten times. Its specificity is unknown. This sample was included in a study of T-cell reconstitution after alpha-beta-depleted transplantation in children. Study-wide results and caveats: Two months or so post-transplant, alpha-beta T cells reportedly derived from several hundred expanded graft clones.

V was trimmed by 6 bases and J by 5 bases, leaving 17 bases between them. This CDR3 has 14 residues. Germline-derived CDR1 and CDR2 are SQVTM and ANQGSEA. TCRbeta library preparation incorporated unique molecular identifiers. TCRdb redid the calling of the PCR reads with MiXCR, one entry per CDR3 protein. The sample holds under 750,000 distinct CDR3 sequences; approximately 22% are singletons and the top ten take 13% to 15%. The sequence came from a boy younger than two who had a stem cell transplant for acute myeloid leukemia, so the T cells may come from the graft donor. The chain carries TRBV29-1 and TRBJ2-1; TRBD2 is a possible D gene (5 bases). The material was PBMCs, mostly from graft donor cells, obtained 360 days after TCRalphabeta/CD19-depleted stem cell transplant. CDR3 residues: CSVAPVLANNEQFF. CDR3 DNA sequence: TGCAGCGTCGCTCCGGTGCTAGCTAACAATGAGCAGTTCTTC.